The clone carrying this T cell receptor (beta chain) showed up many times. Its antigen is not known. Germline V CDR1 and CDR2: SGHTA, FQGNSA. The V and J ends lost 5 bases and 0 bases, in that order; junction bases with no gene match: 4. This CDR3 is built from 15 residues. Each CDR3 protein is one row after TCRdb ran MiXCR on the 5' RACE reads. The table lists 250,000 or so distinct CDR3 sequences, 3.6% of them singletons, with roughly a fifth in the top ten. The sample comes from a study of T cells after yellow fever vaccination. General observations from the study: Post-booster reappearance was seen for most primary-vaccination clones (roughly 96% CD4, about 88% CD8).

The origin of this receptor is a man between 18 and 29 years old who received the YFV17D yellow fever vaccine. The material sequenced was PBMCs, taken 15 days after the yellow fever booster vaccination. The rearrangement joins TRBV7-2 to TRBJ2-1; 7 bases are shared with TRBD2. The CDR3 DNA reads as TGTGCCAGCAGCCCGGTAGCGGGCTCCTACAATGAGCAGTTCTTC. Translating it yields CASSPVAGSYNEQFF.